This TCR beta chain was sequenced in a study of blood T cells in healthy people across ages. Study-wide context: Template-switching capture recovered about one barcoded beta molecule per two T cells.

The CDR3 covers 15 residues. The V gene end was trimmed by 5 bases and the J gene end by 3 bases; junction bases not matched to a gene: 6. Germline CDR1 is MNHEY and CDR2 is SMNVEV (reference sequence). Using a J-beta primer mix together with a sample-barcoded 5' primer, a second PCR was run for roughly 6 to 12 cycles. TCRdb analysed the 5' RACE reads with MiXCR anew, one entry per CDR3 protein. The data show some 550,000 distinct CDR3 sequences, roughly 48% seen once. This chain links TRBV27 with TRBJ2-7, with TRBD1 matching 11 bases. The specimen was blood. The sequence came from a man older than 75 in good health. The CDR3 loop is CASSTGTGGVYEQYF. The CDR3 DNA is TGTGCCAGCAGTACCGGGACAGGGGGAGTCTACGAGCAGTACTTC.